The clone carrying this TCR beta chain was recorded at least ten times. Antigen: not known. This specimen belongs to a study of T-cell reconstitution after alpha-beta-depleted transplantation in children. Regarding the study as a whole: Newly produced T cells mostly provided counts and TCRbeta diversity after one year, as hyperexpanded clones declined. Several hundred expanded graft clones reportedly gave rise to the alpha-beta T cells present about two months after transplant.

Unique molecular identifiers were built into the TCRbeta library. TCRdb reprocessed the PCR reads via MiXCR and lists one record per CDR3 protein. The table has 600,000 to 700,000 distinct CDR3 sequences, about 12% seen once. The V gene lost 7 bases and the J gene lost 11 bases, with 20 bases spanning the gap. The CDR3 covers 13 residues. V and J are TRBV12-3 or TRBV12-4 and TRBJ1-1; tentative D call: TRBD1 (6 bases). The source is a girl aged 2-10 years with congenital amegakaryocytic thrombocytopenia, due to receive a stem cell transplant. The material was PBMCs, obtained before TCRalphabeta/CD19-depleted stem cell transplant. Here the CDR3 DNA reads TGTGCCAGCACTCTAGGGGGATCCGTGGTCGCTTTCTTT. Its translation is CASTLGGSVVAFF.